These T cell receptor beta chains were read from a single sample in a study of cytomegalovirus exposure and HLA in healthy donors. Produced via immunoSEQ multiplex PCR; TCRdb's table is partial and in-frame only. The sample lists 65,000 or so clones, 94% occurring once. The sample taken for sequencing was PBMCs. These receptors originate from a man aged 18 to 35 in good health and CMV-seropositive. Each CDR3 is given with its conserved first and last residue. D genes are given only for firm matches. Expanded clones are given a class, and other clones once, few, many or no size at all.

j_call,clone_size,cdr3_length,v_call,d_call,cdr3_aa,cdr3_nt
TRBJ1-2,-,15,TRBV5-6,TRBD1,CASRYRGLNFYGYTF,TGTGCCAGCAGGTACAGGGGTCTCAACTTCTATGGCTACACCTTC
TRBJ1-3,-,12,TRBV28,-,CASSPFGNTIYF,TGTGCCAGCAGCCCTTTTGGAAACACCATATATTTT
TRBJ2-1,-,17,TRBV27,TRBD2,CASSLEAGGLAYNEQFF,TGTGCCAGCAGCCTTGAAGCGGGAGGGCTCGCCTACAATGAGCAGTTCTTC
TRBJ1-2,once,12,TRBV12-5,-,CASGFSSYGYTF,TGTGCTAGTGGTTTCTCGTCTTATGGCTACACCTTC
TRBJ1-2,-,14,TRBV30,-,CAWSLDRSNYGYTF,TGTGCCTGGAGCCTCGACAGGTCTAACTATGGCTACACCTTC
TRBJ2-3,-,15,TRBV7-2,TRBD1,CASSPGQGVLDTQYF,TGTGCCAGCAGCCCGGGACAGGGGGTGTTAGATACGCAGTATTTT
TRBJ2-1,once,14,TRBV6-1,-,CASSAQQIYNEQFF,TGTGCCAGCAGTGCACAACAGATTTACAATGAGCAGTTCTTC
TRBJ1-1,-,18,TRBV7-8,TRBD1,CASSLIVRGRVMNTEAFF,TGTGCCAGCAGCTTAATTGTCAGGGGGCGAGTCATGAACACTGAAGCTTTCTTT
TRBJ1-2,-,14,TRBV7-8,TRBD1,CASSRRQGPYGYTF,TGTGCCAGCAGCCGAAGACAGGGTCCGTATGGCTACACCTTC
TRBJ1-2,-,13,TRBV14,TRBD1,CASSYGQGRGYTF,TGTGCCAGCAGCTACGGACAGGGTCGTGGCTACACCTTC
TRBJ1-1,-,12,TRBV6-1,-,CASSESGNEAFF,TGTGCCAGCAGTGAAAGCGGTAATGAAGCTTTCTTT
TRBJ1-6,-,15,TRBV6-5,-,CASTAGYYNNSPLHF,TGTGCCAGCACCGCGGGGTATTACAATAATTCACCCCTCCACTTT
TRBJ2-1,-,15,TRBV7-9,-,CAGDRPGQGNNEQFF,TGTGCCGGAGACCGTCCGGGGCAGGGGAACAATGAGCAGTTCTTC
TRBJ1-2,-,15,TRBV7-9,TRBD1,CASSLADRGRWGYTF,TGTGCCAGCAGCTTGGCGGACAGGGGGCGGTGGGGCTACACCTTC
TRBJ1-2,-,15,TRBV16,-,CASSQSPEAAYGYTF,TGTGCCAGCAGCCAATCTCCGGAGGCGGCCTATGGCTACACCTTC
TRBJ2-7,-,16,TRBV7-9,TRBD1,CASSTGNTGAKDEQYF,TGTGCCAGCAGCACAGGGAACACAGGGGCGAAGGACGAGCAGTACTTC
TRBJ1-2,-,13,TRBV5-6,-,CASSQADLYGYTF,TGTGCCAGCAGCCAGGCAGATCTTTATGGCTACACCTTC
TRBJ1-2,-,13,TRBV7-9,-,CASSFPGGYGYTF,TGTGCCAGCAGCTTCCCGGGGGGCTATGGCTACACCTTC
TRBJ2-1,once,16,TRBV11-2,-,CASCEGQPSSYNEQFF,TGTGCCAGCTGCGAAGGACAGCCGAGCTCCTACAATGAGCAGTTCTTC